This T cell receptor beta chain came from a study of T cell repertoires in ileal Crohn's disease. Eligibility required adulthood, ileal or ileocolonic Crohn's disease and indicated ileocolonic resection. The protocol was immunoSEQ multiplex PCR, while the TCRdb copy is restricted to in-frame clones and leaves out a portion. The sample includes under 9,000 clones, about three quarters of them seen just once. CDR3 length: 15 amino acids. V was clipped by 1 base and J by 0 bases, with 9 bases between them. Germline V CDR1 and CDR2: WSHSY, SAAADI. The receptor comes from an adult with Crohn's disease. Sample: ileal tissue. The chain couples TRBV10-2 to TRBJ1-1; D is perhaps TRBD1 (6 bases). Here the CDR3 DNA reads TGCGCCAGCAGTGAGTACAGGGCCTTGAACACTGAAGCTTTCTTT. The encoded protein is CASSEYRALNTEAFF.